A single sample is the source of the 10 T cell receptor beta chains below, sequenced in a study of early T cells in non-severe SARS-CoV-2 infection. TCRdb processed the 5' RACE reads anew with MiXCR; each CDR3 protein has one entry. The data show some 48,000 distinct CDR3 sequences, 3.5% to 5% seen once. The source material was whole blood. The receptors were sampled from an adult who was a healthcare worker with PCR-confirmed SARS-CoV-2 infection or an uninfected control (not recorded which).

Many counts were recorded for this clonotype. The genes are TRBV9 and TRBJ1-6; D not resolved. CDR1 and CDR2 (germline): SGDLS, YYNGEE. This CDR3 comprises 15 residues. V was cut by 0 bases and J by 5 bases, with 9 bases left in between. CDR3 nucleotides: TGTGCCAGCAGCGTAGGTGCCGGGAATAATTCACCCCTCCACTTT. It specifies CASSVGAGNNSPLHF.

This clonotype was seen more than once but under ten times. This chain links TRBV18 with TRBJ1-1, with D unresolved. Germline CDR1 KGHSH, CDR2 LQKENI. The CDR3 contains 13 residues. V was shortened by 6 bases and J by 1 base, with 9 bases between the two germline ends. CDR3 amino acids: CASSRSPNTEAFF. The DNA of the CDR3 is TGTGCCAGCTCCAGGTCGCCGAACACTGAAGCTTTCTTT.

This clonotype has a count of ten or more. The CDR3 region is CASSEVRSNVLTF. The CDR3 nucleotides read TGTGCCAGCAGTGAAGTGAGGTCCAACGTCCTGACTTTC. The chain has TRBV6-1 and TRBJ2-6; D remains unclear. The CDR3 runs to 13 residues. CDR1 MNHNS and CDR2 SASEGT come from the germline V gene. V was clipped by 1 base and J by 8 bases, with 6 bases between them.

This clonotype was counted many times. The CDR3 region has the DNA TGCAGTGCCCCTAGCGGGAGGGCGATCTTGGGTGGAGATACGCAGTATTTT. Protein sequence: CSAPSGRAILGGDTQYF. This chain joins TRBV20-1 and TRBJ2-3, with TRBD2 identical over 12 bases. Looked up from germline, CDR1 is DFQATT and CDR2 is SNEGSKA (reference sequence). The CDR3 length is 17 residues. The V gene end was trimmed by 6 bases and the J gene end by 5 bases; junction bases not matched to a gene: 15.

This clonotype appeared many times. This sequence joins TRBV20-1 and TRBJ2-7, with unresolved D. Trimming left V 0 bases short and J 6 bases short, with 12 bases between. CDR1 and CDR2 from the germline V gene are DFQATT and SNEGSKA (reference sequence). The CDR3 is made up of 13 amino acids. The CDR3 DNA reads as TGCAGTGCTAGAGACGTGTTGTGGACCGAGCAGTACTTC. Its protein product is CSARDVLWTEQYF.

There are many counts of this clonotype. V and J are TRBV15 and TRBJ1-6; D is unclear. The CDR3 length is 16 residues. The ends were cut back, 3 bases at V and 6 bases at J, with 15 bases in the middle. Germline values: CDR1 LNHNV, CDR2 YYDKDF (reference sequence). The CDR3 region has the DNA TGTGCCACCAGCAGTAGGGAGGGAAAGTTTAATTCACCCCTCCACTTT. Its protein product is CATSSREGKFNSPLHF.

This clonotype was picked up many times. V and J are TRBV10-3 and TRBJ2-1; weak D call: TRBD2 (6 bases). This CDR3 is built from 12 residues. From germline, CDR1 is ENHRY and CDR2 SYGVKD. Trimming took off 9 bases at V and 4 bases at J, with 10 bases between the two ends. CDR3 residues: CAMGTGYNEQFF. In nucleotides, the CDR3 is TGTGCCATGGGGACTGGATACAATGAGCAGTTCTTC.

This clonotype was counted at least ten times. The V call is TRBV7-2, the J call TRBJ2-7; no firm D call. The V gene's germline CDR1 is SGHTA and CDR2 FQGNSA. The CDR3 has 12 residues. Trimming removed 3 bases at V and 4 bases at J, with 7 bases between. The CDR3 DNA is TGTGCCAGCAGCTTCTCTAGTTACGAGCAGTACTTC. This translates into CASSFSSYEQYF.

This clonotype was detected ten times or more. This chain connects TRBV19 to TRBJ2-3, with 8 bases lining up with TRBD2. Trimming at V came to 6 bases and at J to 5 bases, leaving 7 bases not matched to a gene. The CDR3 sequence is 14 residues long. Germline V gene sequence: CDR1 LNHDA, CDR2 SQIVND (reference sequence). CDR3 DNA sequence: TGTGCCAGTAGAAAAACGGGGGGGCAAGATACGCAGTATTTT. Translation gives CASRKTGGQDTQYF.

The genes are TRBV30 and TRBJ1-1; no clear D gene. The CDR3 is 12 amino acids. Trimming stripped 7 bases from V and 8 bases from J, with 17 bases between. CDR1 GTSNPN and CDR2 SVGIG come from the germline V gene (reference sequence). CDR3 sequence: CASKAADWEAFF. The CDR3 DNA follows: TGTGCCTCCAAAGCGGCGGACTGGGAAGCTTTCTTT.